The rows below give T cell receptor beta chains drawn from one sample of a study of technical replicates of blood from four donors. Produced via immunoSEQ multiplex PCR; TCRdb's table is partial and in-frame only. Among approximately 75,000 clones listed, 70% to 90% were seen once. Sequences were obtained from PBMCs. The receptors stem from a human donor in good health. Some clones in this sample may be carry-over from other donors' samples. CDR3s include the opening cysteine and the closing phenylalanine or tryptophan. The order of the fields is V gene, J gene, D gene, CDR3 length, clone size, CDR3 DNA, CDR3 protein. A D gene is named only where the DNA matches it firmly. Rows may omit the clone size; those that give it use once, few, many or a size class.

v_call: TRBV29-1
j_call: TRBJ1-2
d_call: TRBD1
cdr3_length: 14
clone_size: NA
cdr3_nt: TGCAGCGGCCGGGACAGTGGAGGGTCGGGTGGCTACACCTTC
cdr3_aa: CSGRDSGGSGGYTF

v_call: TRBV9
j_call: TRBJ1-5
d_call: NA
cdr3_length: 15
clone_size: NA
cdr3_nt: TGTGCCAGCAGCACGACAGCCTCCAGCAATCAGCCCCAGCATTTT
cdr3_aa: CASSTTASSNQPQHF

v_call: TRBV9
j_call: TRBJ2-7
d_call: NA
cdr3_length: 14
clone_size: NA
cdr3_nt: TGTGCCAGCAGCACCATCTCCAGCTCCTACGAGCAGTACTTC
cdr3_aa: CASSTISSSYEQYF

v_call: TRBV30
j_call: TRBJ1-5
d_call: NA
cdr3_length: 13
clone_size: few
cdr3_nt: TGTGCCTGGAGTCCAGATAGCAATCAGCCCCAGCATTTT
cdr3_aa: CAWSPDSNQPQHF

v_call: TRBV6-4
j_call: TRBJ2-2
d_call: TRBD2
cdr3_length: 16
clone_size: NA
cdr3_nt: TGTGCCAGCAGTCCAACGGGGGGGCTGGAGACCGGGGAGCTGTTTTTT
cdr3_aa: CASSPTGGLETGELFF

v_call: TRBV7-9
j_call: TRBJ1-1
d_call: TRBD1
cdr3_length: 18
clone_size: few
cdr3_nt: TGTGCCAGCAGCTTACGTTTGGGCAGGGGGCGTATAGAGACTGAAGCTTTCTTT
cdr3_aa: CASSLRLGRGRIETEAFF

v_call: TRBV30
j_call: TRBJ2-3
d_call: TRBD2
cdr3_length: 16
clone_size: NA
cdr3_nt: TGTGCCTGGAGTAAGCCGACTAGCGGGAGAACAGATACGCAGTATTTT
cdr3_aa: CAWSKPTSGRTDTQYF

v_call: TRBV5-5
j_call: TRBJ1-5
d_call: NA
cdr3_length: 14
clone_size: NA
cdr3_nt: TGTGCCAGCAGCTGGAGCAGGGGTAATCAGCCCCAGCATTTT
cdr3_aa: CASSWSRGNQPQHF

v_call: TRBV29-1
j_call: TRBJ1-1
d_call: NA
cdr3_length: 13
clone_size: NA
cdr3_nt: TGCAGCGTTGGGGAAGGACAGAACACTGAAGCTTTCTTT
cdr3_aa: CSVGEGQNTEAFF

v_call: TRBV7-2
j_call: TRBJ2-1
d_call: TRBD2
cdr3_length: 14
clone_size: NA
cdr3_nt: TGTGCCAGCAGCTTTACTAGCGGGAACAATGAGCAGTTCTTC
cdr3_aa: CASSFTSGNNEQFF